The T cell receptor beta chain under discussion was sequenced for a study of blood T cell repertoires in COVID-19. In the study overall: Samples taken during acute and convalescent COVID-19 were collected in the United States, Italy and Spain. Sources were T cells, B-cell-depleted T cells, or PBMCs; the material itself was cDNA or gDNA.

CDR3 length: 14 amino acids. Germline CDR1 ENHRY, CDR2 SYGVKD. With 8 bases removed from V and 0 bases from J, the gap between germline ends came to 12 bases. The table came from immunoSEQ multiplex PCR; TCRdb's copy has only in-frame clones and leaves some out. The table shows some 530,000 clones, with 75% to 90% occurring only once. In this sample, this clone turned up once. The clonotype was recovered from a human donor in a cohort sampled during active COVID-19. J is TRBJ2-3 and V is TRBV10-3; weak D call: TRBD2 (5 bases). The material sequenced was peripheral blood. The CDR3 DNA sequence: TGTGCCATCGAAGCGGATCGAAGCACAGATACGCAGTATTTT. It translates to CAIEADRSTDTQYF.